The entry below gives a single T cell receptor beta chain sequence along with its context. As yet, its antigen is unknown. V lost 4 bases, J lost 5 bases, and 14 bases stayed unmatched. The germline CDR1 and CDR2 sequences are LGHDT and YNNKEL (reference sequence). This CDR3 contains 19 residues. This record comes from a study of T cell repertoires in cytomegalovirus infection. Whole-study context: Signatures in public TCR beta sequences pointed to both CMV infection and matching HLA type.

One entry per CDR3 protein, called by TCRdb with MiXCR from the reads. Of over 200,000 distinct CDR3 sequences in the sample, about 13% are singletons; the top ten hold around 9.5%. Overall study results and limits: Carriage of CMV together with the relevant HLA was identifiable through cumulative public TCR beta family frequency. The study found HLA-C-restricted CMV-specific TCR beta clonotypes dominating the ex vivo response.

The chain employs TRBV3-1 and TRBJ2-5; 15 positions match TRBD2. Source material: PBMCs. This TCR derives from a human donor in good health (CMV status not recorded). Some clones in this sample may be carry-over from other donors' samples. As DNA, the CDR3 is TGTGCCAGCAGCCCCCCCAGGAGGACTAGCGGGGGGGCTGGGGAGACCCAGTACTTC. Amino acids: CASSPPRRTSGGAGETQYF.